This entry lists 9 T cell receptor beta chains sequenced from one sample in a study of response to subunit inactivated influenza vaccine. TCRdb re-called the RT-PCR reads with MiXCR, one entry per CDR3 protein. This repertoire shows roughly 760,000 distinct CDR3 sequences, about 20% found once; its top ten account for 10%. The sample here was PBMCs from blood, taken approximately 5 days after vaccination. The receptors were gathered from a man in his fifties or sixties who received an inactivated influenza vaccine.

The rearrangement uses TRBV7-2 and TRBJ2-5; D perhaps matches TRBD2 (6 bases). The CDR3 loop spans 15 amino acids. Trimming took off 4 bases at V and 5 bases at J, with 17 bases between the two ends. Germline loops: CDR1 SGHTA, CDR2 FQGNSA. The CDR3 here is CASSYQTGREETQYF. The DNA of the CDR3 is TGTGCCAGCAGCTATCAAACAGGACGGGAGGAGACCCAGTACTTC. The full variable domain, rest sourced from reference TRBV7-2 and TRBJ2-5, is GAGVSQSPSNKVTEKGKDVELRCDPISGHTALYWYRQSLGQGLEFLIYFQGNSAPDKSGLPSDRFSAERTGGSVSTLTIQRTQQEDSAVYLCASSYQTGREETQYFGPGTRLLVL.

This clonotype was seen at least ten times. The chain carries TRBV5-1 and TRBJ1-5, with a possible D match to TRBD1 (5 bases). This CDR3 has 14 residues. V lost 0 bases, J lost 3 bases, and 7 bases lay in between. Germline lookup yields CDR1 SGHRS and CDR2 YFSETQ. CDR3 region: CASSLGQINQPQHF. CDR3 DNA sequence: TGCGCCAGCAGCTTGGGACAGATCAATCAGCCCCAGCATTTT.

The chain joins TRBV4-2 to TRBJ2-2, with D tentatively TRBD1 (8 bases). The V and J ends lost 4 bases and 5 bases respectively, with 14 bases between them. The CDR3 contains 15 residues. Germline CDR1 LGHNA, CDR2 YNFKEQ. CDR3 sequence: CASSPQGGQTGELFF. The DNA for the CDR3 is TGTGCCAGCAGCCCACAGGGGGGGCAGACCGGGGAGCTGTTTTTT.

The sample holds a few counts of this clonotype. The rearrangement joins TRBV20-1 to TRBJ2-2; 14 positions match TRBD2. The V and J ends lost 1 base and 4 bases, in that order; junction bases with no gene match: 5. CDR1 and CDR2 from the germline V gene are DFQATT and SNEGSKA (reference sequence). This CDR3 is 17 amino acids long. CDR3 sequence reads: CSARGGLAGGPTGELFF. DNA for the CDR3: TGCAGTGCTAGAGGCGGACTAGCGGGAGGTCCCACCGGGGAGCTGTTTTTT.

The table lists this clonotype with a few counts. The CDR3 nucleotides are TGTGCCGCCGGAGGGGGGACTAGCGGGATTAATCAAAACATTCAGTACTTC. Amino acids: CAAGGGTSGINQNIQYF. The V call is TRBV10-3, the J call TRBJ2-4; 13 bases fit TRBD2. Germline CDR1 is ENHRY and CDR2 is SYGVKD. V was pared by 11 bases and J by 5 bases, with 15 bases of the junction left unmatched. The CDR3 sequence is 17 residues long.

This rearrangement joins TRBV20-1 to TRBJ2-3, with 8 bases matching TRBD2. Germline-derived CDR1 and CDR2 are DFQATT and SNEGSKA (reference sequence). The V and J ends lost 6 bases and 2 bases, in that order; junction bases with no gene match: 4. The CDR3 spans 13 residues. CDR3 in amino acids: CSANSGNTDTQYF. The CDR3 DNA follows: TGCAGTGCCAATAGCGGGAACACAGATACGCAGTATTTT.

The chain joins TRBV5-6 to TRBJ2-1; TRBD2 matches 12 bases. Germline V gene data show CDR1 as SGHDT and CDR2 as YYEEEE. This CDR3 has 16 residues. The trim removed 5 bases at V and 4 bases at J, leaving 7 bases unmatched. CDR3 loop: CASSSGLAGMYNEQFF. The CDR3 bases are TGTGCCAGCAGTTCCGGACTAGCGGGGATGTACAATGAGCAGTTCTTC.

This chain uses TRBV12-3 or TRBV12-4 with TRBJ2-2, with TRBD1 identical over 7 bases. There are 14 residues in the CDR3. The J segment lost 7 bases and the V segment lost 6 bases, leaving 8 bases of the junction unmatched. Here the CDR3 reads CASRTGTENGELFF. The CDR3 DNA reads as TGTGCCAGCAGGACCGGGACAGAAAACGGGGAGCTGTTTTTT.

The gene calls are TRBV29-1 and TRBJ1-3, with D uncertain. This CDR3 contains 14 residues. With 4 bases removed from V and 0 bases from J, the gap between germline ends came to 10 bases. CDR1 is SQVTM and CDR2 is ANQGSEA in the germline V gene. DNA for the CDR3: TGCAGCGTTGGTGGTGGGCCCTCTGGAAACACCATATATTTT. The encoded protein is CSVGGGPSGNTIYF. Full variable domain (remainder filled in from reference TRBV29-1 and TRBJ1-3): SAVISQKPSRDICQRGTSLTIQCQVDSQVTMMFWYRQQPGQSLTLIATANQGSEATYESGFVIDKFPISRPNLTFSTLTVSNMSPEDSSIYLCSVGGGPSGNTIYFGEGSWLTVV.